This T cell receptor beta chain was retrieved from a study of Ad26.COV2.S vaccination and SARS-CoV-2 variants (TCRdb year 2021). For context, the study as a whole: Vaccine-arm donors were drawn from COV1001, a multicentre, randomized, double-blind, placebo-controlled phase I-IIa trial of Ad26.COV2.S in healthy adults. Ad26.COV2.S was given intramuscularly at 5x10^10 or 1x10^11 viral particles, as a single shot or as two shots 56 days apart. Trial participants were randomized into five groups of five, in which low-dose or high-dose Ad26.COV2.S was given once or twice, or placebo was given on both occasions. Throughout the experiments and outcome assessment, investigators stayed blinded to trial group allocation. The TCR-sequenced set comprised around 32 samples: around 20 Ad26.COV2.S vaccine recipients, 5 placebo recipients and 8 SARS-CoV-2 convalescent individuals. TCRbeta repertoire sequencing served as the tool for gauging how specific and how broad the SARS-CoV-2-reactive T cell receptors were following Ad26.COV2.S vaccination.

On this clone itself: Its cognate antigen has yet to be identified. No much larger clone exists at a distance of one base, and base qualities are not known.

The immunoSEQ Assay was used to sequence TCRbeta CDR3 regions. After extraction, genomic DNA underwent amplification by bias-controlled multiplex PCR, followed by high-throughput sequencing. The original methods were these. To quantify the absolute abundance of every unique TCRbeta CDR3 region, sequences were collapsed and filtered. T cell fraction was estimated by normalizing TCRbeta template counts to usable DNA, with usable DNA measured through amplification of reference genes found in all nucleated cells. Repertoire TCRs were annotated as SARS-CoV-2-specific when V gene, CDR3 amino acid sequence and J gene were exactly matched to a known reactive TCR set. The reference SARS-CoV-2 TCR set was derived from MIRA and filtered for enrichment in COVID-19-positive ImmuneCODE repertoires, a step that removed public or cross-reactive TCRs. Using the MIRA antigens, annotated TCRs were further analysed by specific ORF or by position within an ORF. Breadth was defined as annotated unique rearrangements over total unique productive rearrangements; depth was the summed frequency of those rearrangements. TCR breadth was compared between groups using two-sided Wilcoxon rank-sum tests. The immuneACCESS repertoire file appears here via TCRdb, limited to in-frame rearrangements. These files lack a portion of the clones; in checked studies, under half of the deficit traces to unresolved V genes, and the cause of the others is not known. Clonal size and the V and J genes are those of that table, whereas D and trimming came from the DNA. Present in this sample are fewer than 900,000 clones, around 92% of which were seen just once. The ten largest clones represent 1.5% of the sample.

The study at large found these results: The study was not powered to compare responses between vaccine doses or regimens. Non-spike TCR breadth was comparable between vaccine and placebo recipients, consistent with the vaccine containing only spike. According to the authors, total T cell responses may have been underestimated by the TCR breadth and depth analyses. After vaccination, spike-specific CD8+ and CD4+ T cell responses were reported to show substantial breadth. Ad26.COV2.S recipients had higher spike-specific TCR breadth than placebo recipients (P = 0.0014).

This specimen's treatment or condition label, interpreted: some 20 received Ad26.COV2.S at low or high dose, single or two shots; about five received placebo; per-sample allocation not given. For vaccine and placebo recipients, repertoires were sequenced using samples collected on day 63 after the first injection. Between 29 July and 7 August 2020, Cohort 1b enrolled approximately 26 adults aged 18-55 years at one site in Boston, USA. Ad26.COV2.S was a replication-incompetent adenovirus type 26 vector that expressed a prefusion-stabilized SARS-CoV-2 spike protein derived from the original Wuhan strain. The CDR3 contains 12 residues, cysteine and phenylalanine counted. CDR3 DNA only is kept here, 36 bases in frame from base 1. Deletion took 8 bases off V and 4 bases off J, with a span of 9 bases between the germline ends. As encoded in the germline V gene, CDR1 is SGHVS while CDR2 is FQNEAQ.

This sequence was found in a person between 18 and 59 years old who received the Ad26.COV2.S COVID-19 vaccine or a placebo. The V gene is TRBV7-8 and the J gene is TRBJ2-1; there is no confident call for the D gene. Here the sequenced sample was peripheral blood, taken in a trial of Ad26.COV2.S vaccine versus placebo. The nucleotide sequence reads TGTGCCAGCGGCCTCAGGTACAATGAGCAGTTCTTC. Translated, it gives CASGLRYNEQFF.